The text below deals with one T cell receptor beta chain. The antigen remains unidentified. The data derive from a study of lymphopenia after photon versus proton radiotherapy. Findings of the study overall: Post-nadir diversity loss with photons came from oligoclonal expansion, particularly CD8+ Temra cells.

Here immunoSEQ multiplex PCR was the method, and the copy in TCRdb shows in-frame clones only, minus some. Of tens of thousands of clones in the sample, around 86% were seen once. The material sequenced was peripheral blood, taken from a patient treated with photon-based radiotherapy. The clonotype originates from a man aged 40-50 years with gastric cancer.

The CDR3 is CAWSVSGEDEQFF. CDR3 coding DNA: TGTGCCTGGAGTGTTAGTGGGGAGGACGAGCAGTTCTTC. The chain links TRBV30 to TRBJ2-1, with D possibly being TRBD2 (6 bases). Germline-derived CDR1 and CDR2 are GTSNPN and SVGIG (reference sequence). V was shortened by 0 bases and J by 10 bases, with 13 bases between the two germline ends. The CDR3 contains 13 residues.